The 8 T cell receptor beta chains in this list originate from one sample, sequenced in a study of T cell changes during pregnancy in multiple sclerosis. Assay: immunoSEQ multiplex PCR; the TCRdb copy retains only in-frame clones and omits some. The profile shows some 85,000 clones, roughly 95% of them singletons. The sample in question was peripheral blood, obtained in the second trimester of pregnancy. These receptors all come from a female donor in good health, enrolled as a control in a pregnancy study.

The J gene is TRBJ1-5, the V gene TRBV29-1; 7 bases fit TRBD1. The V gene end was trimmed by 7 bases and the J gene end by 0 bases; junction bases not matched to a gene: 3. CDR3 size: 13 residues. The germline V gene encodes CDR1 SQVTM and CDR2 ANQGSEA. CDR3: CSASGGSNQPQHF. The CDR3 region has the DNA TGCAGCGCCTCAGGGGGTAGCAATCAGCCCCAGCATTTT.

V gene TRBV2 combines with J gene TRBJ2-3, with D possibly matching TRBD1 (6 bases). In germline, CDR1 is SNHLY, CDR2 FYNNEI. The CDR3 has 14 amino acids. Trimming took off 2 bases at V and 3 bases at J, with 9 bases between the two ends. CDR3 sequence: CASSEITGTDTQYF. The CDR3 DNA reads as TGTGCCAGCAGTGAAATCACAGGGACAGATACGCAGTATTTT.

This clone was detected a few times. Other DNA sequences of this sample code for an identical CDR3. The chain is built from TRBV6-5 and TRBJ2-2; 8 nucleotides match TRBD1. In germline, CDR1 is MNHEY, CDR2 SVGAGI. The length of the CDR3 is 14 residues. The V gene end was trimmed by 6 bases and the J gene end by 6 bases; junction bases not matched to a gene: 6. The CDR3: CASRGQGGAGELFF. CDR3 sequence (DNA): TGTGCCAGCAGAGGACAGGGAGGAGCCGGGGAGCTGTTTTTT.

The chain recombines TRBV10-1 with TRBJ1-6; TRBD1 agrees at 7 bases. Germline V lookup: CDR1 WNHNN, CDR2 SYGVQD (reference sequence). The V and J ends lost 8 bases and 3 bases, in that order; junction bases with no gene match: 4. This CDR3 has 14 residues. The CDR3, as DNA: TGCGCCAGCGGGGGACAGTTCTATAATTCACCCCTCCACTTT. Its translation is CASGGQFYNSPLHF.

V is TRBV19 and J is TRBJ2-7, with 7 bases identical to TRBD1. The germline V gene encodes CDR1 LNHDA and CDR2 SQIVND (reference sequence). This CDR3 region has 16 residues. Unmatched junction bases numbered 15, after V lost 7 bases and J lost 3 bases. The CDR3 coding sequence is TGTGCCAGTAACCCTCTCGGGGCAGGGGGTGTCTACGAGCAGTACTTC. This encodes CASNPLGAGGVYEQYF. Supplemented by reference TRBV19 and TRBJ2-7, the full variable domain reads DGGITQSPKYLFRKEGQNVTLSCEQNLNHDAMYWYRQDPGQGLRLIYYSQIVNDFQKGDIAEGYSVSREKKESFPLTVTSAQKNPTAFYLCASNPLGAGGVYEQYFGPGTRLTVT.

V gene TRBV4-1 combines with J gene TRBJ2-7, with a possible D match to TRBD2 (6 bases). V lost 1 base, J lost 3 bases, and 10 bases lay in between. The V gene's germline CDR1 is MGHRA and CDR2 YSYEKL. The CDR3 sequence is 14 residues long. The CDR3 is CASSQVGDFYEQYF. DNA of the CDR3: TGCGCCAGCAGCCAAGTGGGGGACTTCTACGAGCAGTACTTC.

The V gene is TRBV7-2, the J gene TRBJ2-7; 7 bases match TRBD2. Trimming cost V 1 base and J 2 bases; bases outside gene matches: 5. The germline gives CDR1 SGHTA, CDR2 FQGNSA. The CDR3 consists of 15 residues. This chain's CDR3 is CASSLETRGAYEQYF. The CDR3 coding sequence is TGTGCCAGCAGCTTAGAGACACGGGGGGCCTACGAGCAGTACTTC.

The gene calls are TRBV5-1 and TRBJ2-5; 8 bases line up with TRBD1. CDR3 length equals 16 residues. V lost 4 bases, J lost 5 bases, and 13 bases stayed unmatched. Germline loops: CDR1 SGHRS, CDR2 YFSETQ. The chain's CDR3 is CASSLPQGGAVETQYF. The CDR3 DNA reads as TGCGCCAGCAGCCTTCCACAGGGGGGAGCGGTGGAGACCCAGTACTTC.